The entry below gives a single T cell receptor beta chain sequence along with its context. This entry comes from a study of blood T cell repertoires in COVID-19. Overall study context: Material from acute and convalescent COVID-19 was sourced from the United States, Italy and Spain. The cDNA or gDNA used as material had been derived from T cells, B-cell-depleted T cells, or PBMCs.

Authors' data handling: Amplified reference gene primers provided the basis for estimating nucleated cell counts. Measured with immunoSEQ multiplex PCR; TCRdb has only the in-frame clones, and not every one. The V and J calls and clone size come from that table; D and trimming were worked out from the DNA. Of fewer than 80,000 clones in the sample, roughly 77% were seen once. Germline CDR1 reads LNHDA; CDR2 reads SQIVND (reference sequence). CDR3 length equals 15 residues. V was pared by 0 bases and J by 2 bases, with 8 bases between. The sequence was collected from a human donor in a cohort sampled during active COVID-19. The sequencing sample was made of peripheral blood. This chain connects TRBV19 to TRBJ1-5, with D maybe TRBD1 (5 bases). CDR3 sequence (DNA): TGTGCCAGTAGTATAGATGTGACAGGCAATCAGCCCCAGCATTTT. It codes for CASSIDVTGNQPQHF. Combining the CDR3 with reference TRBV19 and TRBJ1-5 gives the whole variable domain DGGITQSPKYLFRKEGQNVTLSCEQNLNHDAMYWYRQDPGQGLRLIYYSQIVNDFQKGDIAEGYSVSREKKESFPLTVTSAQKNPTAFYLCASSIDVTGNQPQHFGDGTRLSIL.